This T cell receptor beta chain was profiled in a study of blood T cell repertoires in COVID-19. Looking at the study overall: The study drew acute and convalescent COVID-19 samples from the United States, Italy and Spain.

In the authors' methods: By means of reference gene primer amplification, nucleated cell counts were estimated. Here immunoSEQ multiplex PCR was the method, and the copy in TCRdb shows in-frame clones only, minus some. V, J and clone size derive from that table, while D and trimming were established from the DNA sequence. Of hundreds of thousands of clones listed, about 88% are singletons. Germline assignment: CDR1 MNHEY and CDR2 SVGAGI. The J segment lost 10 bases and the V segment lost 2 bases, leaving 2 bases of the junction unmatched. CDR3 size: 11 residues. All enrollees were about 18 to 89 years old and from fewer than 30 US areas. People in the exposed group encountered a COVID-19 case within 2 weeks before entering the study.

The chain uses TRBV6-5 and TRBJ2-7, with 7 bases fitting TRBD1. The receptor was derived from a woman between 18 and 29 years old who had been exposed to COVID-19. Material for sequencing was PBMCs or T cells enriched from blood (not recorded which). The CDR3 DNA sequence: TGTGCCAGCAGTTACGGGACAGCCCAGTACTTC. Translating gives CASSYGTAQYF.